Following are 23 T cell receptor beta chains from one sample sequenced in a study of shared clonotypes between healthy human individuals (dated by TCRdb to the early 2020s). The receptor library was made with the immunoSEQ multiplex PCR assay. TCRdb took over this immuneACCESS table, retaining in-frame rearrangements with V and J assigned. Such tables are incomplete; in checked studies, under half of the missing clones stem from an unresolved V gene, and the remainder is unexplained. In this sample the table shows roughly 1,500,000 clones, around 98% of which occur a single time. The top ten clonotypes cover 0.4% to 0.55% of the sample. Sequenced: naive CD4+ T cells sorted from blood. The sample's cell subset or site label is to be understood as: CD45RA+ positively selected. The source of these receptors is a man aged 25-45 years in good health.

This clone was observed a handful of times. The V and J genes are TRBV19 and TRBJ2-7; 7 bases match TRBD1. Germline-derived CDR1 and CDR2 are LNHDA and SQIVND (reference sequence). The CDR3 consists of 14 residues. V shed 1 base and J 2 bases; nucleotides not matched to a gene: 2. The CDR3, as DNA: TGTGCCAGTAGTATAGTTACAGGGGCCTACGAGCAGTACTTC. Protein sequence: CASSIVTGAYEQYF.

The CDR3 is CAISGERVGQETQYF. DNA of the CDR3: TGTGCCATCAGTGGGGAGCGCGTTGGGCAAGAGACCCAGTACTTC. The J gene is TRBJ2-5, the V gene TRBV10-3; D is possibly TRBD2 (5 bases). Looked up from germline, CDR1 is ENHRY and CDR2 is SYGVKD. Trimming pared 4 bases from V and 2 bases from J, leaving 14 bases between. The CDR3 sequence is 15 residues long.

The gene calls are TRBV11-2 and TRBJ2-7; TRBD1 aligns across 10 bases. The V gene end was trimmed by 1 base and the J gene end by 1 base; junction bases not matched to a gene: 7. The CDR3 contains 17 residues. Germline CDR1 reads SGHAT; CDR2 reads FQNNGV. Written as DNA, the CDR3 is TGTGCCAGCAGCTTAGGGGGGTGGGACAGGGGATCCTACGAGCAGTACTTC. It yields the protein CASSLGGWDRGSYEQYF.

The chain carries TRBV11-2 and TRBJ1-4, with 10 bases aligning to TRBD1. This CDR3 is 15 amino acids long. Germline V CDR1 and CDR2: SGHAT, FQNNGV. V shed 5 bases, J shed 8 bases, and the junction held 8 bases outside the gene matches. This CDR3 is CASSPDRGPREKLFF. CDR3 DNA sequence: TGTGCCAGCAGCCCAGACAGGGGGCCAAGGGAAAAACTGTTTTTT.

The V and J genes are TRBV19 and TRBJ2-1, with a possible D match to TRBD2 (6 bases). Trimming stripped 4 bases from V and 4 bases from J, with 11 bases between. The CDR3 length is 14 residues. In germline, CDR1 is LNHDA, CDR2 SQIVND (reference sequence). CDR3 nucleotides: TGTGCCAGTAGTACACTAGCAAAGTACAATGAGCAGTTCTTC. Its translation is CASSTLAKYNEQFF.

The chain links TRBV6-1 to TRBJ2-1, with TRBD2 matching over 8 bases. With 3 bases clipped from V and 4 bases from J, the junction kept 5 bases outside the gene matches. CDR3 length: 15 amino acids. Germline V gene sequence: CDR1 MNHNS, CDR2 SASEGT. The CDR3, as DNA: TGTGCCAGCAGTGACTCGGGAGGGGATTACAATGAGCAGTTCTTC. As protein: CASSDSGGDYNEQFF.

This clone was detected once. The chain links TRBV2 to TRBJ1-4, with D hard to call. The germline V and J ends were trimmed by 6 bases and 4 bases, with 15 bases remaining between them. Germline values: CDR1 SNHLY, CDR2 FYNNEI. This CDR3 has 15 amino acids. Written as DNA, the CDR3 is TGTGCCAGCAGCTCCGAGAGGGCTGGTAATGAAAAACTGTTTTTT. Amino acids: CASSSERAGNEKLFF.

CDR3 sequence: CSGTGTGGVWADTEAFF. CDR3 bases: TGCAGCGGGACCGGGACAGGGGGCGTTTGGGCAGACACTGAAGCTTTCTTT. This chain links TRBV29-1 with TRBJ1-1, with 12 bases aligning to TRBD1. The CDR3 loop spans 17 amino acids. V lost 7 bases and J lost 3; bases outside the gene matches: 15. CDR1 is SQVTM and CDR2 is ANQGSEA in the germline V gene.

V is TRBV18 and J is TRBJ2-4, with 7 bases identical to TRBD2. The ends lost 3 bases at V and 2 bases at J; junction bases unmatched: 13. Germline V lookup: CDR1 KGHSH, CDR2 LQKENI. The CDR3 has 18 residues. In DNA form, the CDR3 reads TGTGCCAGCTCACCTTGGGACCGCGGGGGTTTGTCCAAAAACATTCAGTACTTC. Residues: CASSPWDRGGLSKNIQYF.

The chain recombines TRBV9 with TRBJ2-7; D might be TRBD1 (5 bases). The germline gives CDR1 SGDLS, CDR2 YYNGEE. The CDR3 runs to 15 residues. Trimming left V 0 bases short and J 1 base short, with 11 bases between. This CDR3 reads CASSVEAGHSYEQYF. The DNA for the CDR3 is TGTGCCAGCAGCGTAGAGGCAGGGCATTCCTACGAGCAGTACTTC.

The table lists this clone with a count of one. The CDR3 DNA sequence: TGTGCCAGCAGCTTAGCGCAAGGTTTCTACGAGCAGTACTTC. It encodes CASSLAQGFYEQYF. The chain couples TRBV7-8 to TRBJ2-7; no firm D call. The CDR3 loop spans 14 amino acids. V dropped 0 bases and J dropped 3 bases, with 9 bases sitting between them. Germline loops: CDR1 SGHVS, CDR2 FQNEAQ.

Note on this clone: At the DNA level, this CDR3 is encoded by other sequences in the same sample as well. The V call is TRBV5-1, the J call TRBJ2-5; the D is unclear. V lost 0 bases to trimming and J lost 2 bases, with 5 bases between them. The CDR3 length is 13 residues. Germline V CDR1 and CDR2: SGHRS, YFSETQ. The CDR3 loop is CASSLEGQETQYF. As DNA, the CDR3 is TGCGCCAGCAGCTTGGAGGGTCAAGAGACCCAGTACTTC.

The V call is TRBV2, the J call TRBJ1-1, with D hard to call. V was cut by 2 bases and J by 6 bases, with 13 bases left in between. CDR1 SNHLY and CDR2 FYNNEI come from the germline V gene. The CDR3 sequence is 14 residues long. CDR3 nucleotides: TGTGCCAGCAGTGAATTGGGCAGGCAATCTGAAGCTTTCTTT. This encodes CASSELGRQSEAFF.

The V call is TRBV2, the J call TRBJ2-7; possible D gene TRBD2, 5 bases. The CDR3 consists of 16 residues. Trimming removed 0 bases at V and 1 base at J, with 13 bases between. Germline V gives CDR1 SNHLY, CDR2 FYNNEI. The DNA for the CDR3 is TGTGCCAGCAGTGAAGCCCGCTCCTCGGGGTCCTACGAGCAGTACTTC. Residues: CASSEARSSGSYEQYF.

V usage is TRBV29-1 and J usage is TRBJ2-5, with 8 bases aligning to TRBD2. Trimming removed 4 bases from V and 5 bases from J; junction bases left unmatched: 6. This CDR3 comprises 13 residues. The germline V gene has CDR1 SQVTM and CDR2 ANQGSEA. CDR3 sequence: CSVGSGGWETQYF. The CDR3 DNA is TGCAGCGTTGGTTCGGGAGGGTGGGAGACCCAGTACTTC.

This chain uses TRBV6-1 with TRBJ2-1; TRBD2 agrees at 7 bases. V was pared by 7 bases and J by 2 bases, with 5 bases of the junction left unmatched. CDR1 MNHNS and CDR2 SASEGT come from the germline V gene. The CDR3 sequence is 14 residues long. CDR3 loop: CASNFGLAYNEQFF. CDR3 in DNA: TGTGCCAGCAACTTCGGACTAGCCTACAATGAGCAGTTCTTC.

Written as DNA, the CDR3 is TGTGCCACCAGCGGGGACAGAGGACAGGCTATTAGGAATGAGCAGTTCTTC. As protein: CATSGDRGQAIRNEQFF. This chain joins TRBV15 and TRBJ2-1, with TRBD1 matching 7 bases. Germline V CDR1 and CDR2: LNHNV, YYDKDF (reference sequence). This CDR3 contains 17 residues. V was pared by 5 bases and J by 7 bases, with 17 bases of the junction left unmatched. Full variable domain (outside the CDR3, taken from reference TRBV15 and TRBJ2-1): DAMVIQNPRYQVTQFGKPVTLSCSQTLNHNVMYWYQQKSSQAPKLLFHYYDKDFNNEADTPDNFQSRRPNTSFCFLDIRSPGLGDTAMYLCATSGDRGQAIRNEQFFGPGTRLTVL.

The chain combines TRBV30 with TRBJ1-2, with TRBD1 identical over 7 bases. V shed 8 bases, J shed 4 bases, and the junction held 4 bases outside the gene matches. The CDR3 has 11 residues. Germline V CDR1 and CDR2: GTSNPN, SVGIG (reference sequence). The DNA for the CDR3 is TGTGCCCTGGAGGGGGCCTATGGCTACACCTTC. Its translation is CALEGAYGYTF.

J is TRBJ2-3 and V is TRBV28, with TRBD1 identical over 7 bases. This CDR3 has 17 residues. In germline, CDR1 is MDHEN, CDR2 SYDVKM. V lost 5 bases to trimming and J lost 0 bases; unmatched junction nucleotides: 11. CDR3 in DNA: TGTGCCAGCAGTACCCTTTTAGGCAGGGGGAGCACAGATACGCAGTATTTT. It codes for CASSTLLGRGSTDTQYF.

Note on this clone: Other nucleotide sequences from this sample produce the same CDR3. The chain has TRBV2 and TRBJ2-1; tentatively, D is TRBD2 (6 bases). V gave up 7 bases and J gave up 4 bases, with 11 bases separating them. The length of the CDR3 is 13 residues. The V gene's germline CDR1 is SNHLY and CDR2 FYNNEI. CDR3 loop: CASTGTPYNEQFF. Written as DNA, the CDR3 is TGTGCCAGCACTGGGACTCCTTACAATGAGCAGTTCTTC.

The rearrangement joins TRBV5-1 to TRBJ1-1; no definite D call. V lost 0 bases to trimming and J lost 0 bases, with 9 bases between them. The CDR3 loop spans 15 amino acids. From germline, CDR1 is SGHRS and CDR2 YFSETQ. The CDR3 here is CASSLVLSLNTEAFF. CDR3 DNA: TGCGCCAGCAGCTTGGTACTTTCCCTGAACACTGAAGCTTTCTTT.

The genes are TRBV11-2 and TRBJ2-7; D is uncertain. Germline-derived CDR1 and CDR2 are SGHAT and FQNNGV. The CDR3 covers 15 residues. V was cut by 0 bases and J by 2 bases, with 11 bases left in between. Here the CDR3 DNA reads TGTGCCAGCAGCTTAGAGGCAGGCCTAGCCTACGAGCAGTACTTC. It encodes CASSLEAGLAYEQYF.

The chain couples TRBV15 to TRBJ2-1; D might be TRBD2 (7 bases). Germline-derived CDR1 and CDR2 are LNHNV and YYDKDF (reference sequence). Trimming left V 4 bases short and J 5 bases short, with 12 bases between. This CDR3 has 14 residues. The CDR3 protein is CATSTGRGDNEQFF. Here the CDR3 DNA reads TGTGCCACCAGCACGGGGAGGGGGGACAATGAGCAGTTCTTC.